This T cell receptor (beta chain) comes out of a study of graft-versus-host responses after intestinal transplantation. Points from the study as a whole: The authors found GvH clones in recipient marrow, some appearing first in ileum or blood.

A note on this clone: The antigen is unknown.

Using immunoSEQ multiplex PCR, the repertoire was profiled, and TCRdb retains in-frame clones only, with some absent. The repertoire holds about 120,000 clones, with over 85% as singletons. Trimming cost V 6 bases and J 12 bases, with 12 bases left between them. This CDR3 has 11 residues. The germline CDR1 and CDR2 sequences are MNHNS and SASEGT. Sample: unstimulated CD4+ T cells sorted from spleen or lymph node cells, taken before intestinal transplant. The sequence was obtained from a human donor who received an intestinal transplant. J is TRBJ2-1 and V is TRBV6-1; D remains ambiguous. The DNA for the CDR3 is TGTGCCAGCAGGCTGGGCCAGGCGCAGTTCTTC. It is translated as CASRLGQAQFF.